What follows is one T cell receptor beta chain and its context. Its specific antigen is unknown. Within one base of it there is no much larger clone, and no base qualities were kept. The data were taken from a study of T cell changes during pregnancy in multiple sclerosis (dated by TCRdb to about 2019). About the investigation overall: The study looked at changes in the T cell repertoire across pregnancy in women with multiple sclerosis.

CDR1 SEHNR and CDR2 FQNEAQ were looked up in the germline V gene (reference sequence). V is cut by 5 bases and J by 4 bases, and the space between the germline ends is 12 bases. From cysteine to phenylalanine, the CDR3 is 14 amino acids long. Of the read, only the CDR3 DNA is kept; its 42 bases are in frame from base 1. Libraries were prepared through the immunoSEQ multiplex PCR assay. TCRdb holds this immuneACCESS table with in-frame rearrangements only. Some clones are missing; in checked studies, unresolved V genes explain under half, and the rest has no known cause. This sample lists roughly 88,000 clones; roughly nine tenths were detected once. The top ten constitute 1.5% of the sample.

The TCR sequence derives from a female donor with multiple sclerosis, enrolled in a pregnancy study. The source was peripheral blood, collected in the first trimester of pregnancy. The rearranged chain carries TRBV7-9 and TRBJ1-5; a tentative D match to TRBD1 spans 6 bases. The CDR3 protein: CASSPSGTNQPQHF. DNA sequence: TGTGCCAGCAGCCCATCCGGGACAAATCAGCCCCAGCATTTT.